This TCR beta chain came from a study of T cell clonotyping in hematopoietic cell transplantation. Study-level background: Cytoreduction preceded collection of pretransplant recipient samples. Study observations and caveats: Recipient TCR diversity dropped after transplant; expanded clonotypes rose from day 30 to 180.

Time point: recipient sample about 28 days before transplant, after cytoreduction. Repertoires were generated with immunoSEQ multiplex PCR, while TCRdb's copy carries only in-frame clones and drops some. This table holds more than 25,000 clones, roughly 80% found once. In this sample, this clone turned up a few times. No antigen is known for it. Deletions cut 4 bases from V and 5 bases from J, with 6 bases between. Germline V gene sequence: CDR1 SGHTA, CDR2 FQGTGA. CDR3 length: 12 amino acids. This TCR came from a woman aged 30 to 39 with chronic myeloid leukemia. Some clones in this sample may be carry-over from other donors' samples. The sequencing used peripheral blood mononuclear cells, collected before stem cell transplant. The chain is built from TRBV7-3 and TRBJ2-1; D unresolved. CDR3 amino acids: CASSYGNNEQFF. The CDR3 DNA sequence: TGTGCCAGCAGCTACGGTAACAATGAGCAGTTCTTC.